These T cell receptor beta chains were read from a single sample in a study of T cells in Graves' hyperthyroidism and ophthalmopathy. TCRdb recomputed calls from the multiplex PCR reads with MiXCR, one row per CDR3 protein. This sample has about 580,000 distinct CDR3 sequences, with more than 11% found just once. Sequenced sample: blood. The receptors were gathered from a woman in her thirties with Graves' hyperthyroidism that later progressed to Graves' ophthalmopathy. Each CDR3 is given with its conserved first and last residue. The order of the fields is V gene, D gene, J gene, clone size, CDR3 DNA, CDR3 protein. A D gene is named only where the DNA matches it firmly. Clone size appears in some rows only: once, few, many, or a class for an expanded clone.

>TRBV11-3|NA|TRBJ1-1|many
TGTGCCAGCAGCTTATCGGGCAGCATGAACACTGAAGCTTTCTTT
CASSLSGSMNTEAFF
>TRBV6-1|NA|TRBJ2-7|many
TGTGCCAGCAGTTTTGACGGTAACTACGAGCAGTACTTC
CASSFDGNYEQYF
>TRBV19|NA|TRBJ1-1|NA
TGTGCCAGTAGTATAGATACAGCCAAGAACACTGAAGCTTTCTTT
CASSIDTAKNTEAFF
>TRBV11-2|NA|TRBJ1-3|many
TGTGCCAGCAGCCTGGTGACCCAAGGAAACACCATATATTTT
CASSLVTQGNTIYF
>TRBV12-3/TRBV12-4|NA|TRBJ2-3|many
TGTGCCAGCAGTCTCAGCTGGGTAGATACGCAGTATTTT
CASSLSWVDTQYF
>TRBV5-4|NA|TRBJ2-2|NA
TGTGCCAGCAGCTTGGAAAGCGGGTCGGCCGGGGAGCTGTTTTTT
CASSLESGSAGELFF
>TRBV30|NA|TRBJ2-7|many
TGTGCCTGGACCGGGGAGGGGGCGATCCACGAGCAGTACTTC
CAWTGEGAIHEQYF
>TRBV7-9|NA|TRBJ1-1|many
TGTGCCAGCAGCCCCTCGGGGACGGAGAACACTGAAGCTTTCTTT
CASSPSGTENTEAFF
>TRBV10-3|NA|TRBJ1-3|many
TGTGCCATCGGCTCCGGGACTGGGGGAAACACCATATATTTT
CAIGSGTGGNTIYF
>TRBV19|TRBD2|TRBJ2-1|NA
TGTGCCAGTAGTAAGACTAGCGGGAGGGCAACAACAACTAATGAGCAGTTCTTC
CASSKTSGRATTTNEQFF
>TRBV2|TRBD1|TRBJ1-2|many
TGTGCCAGCAGTGAAGAGCGGACAGGGAATGGCTACACCTTC
CASSEERTGNGYTF
>TRBV7-9|NA|TRBJ2-1|few
TGTGCCAGCAGAGGGGGGGATGAGCAGTTCTTC
CASRGGDEQFF
>TRBV20-1|NA|TRBJ2-7|many
TGCAGTGCTAGGAGTAGGTACGAGCAGTACTTC
CSARSRYEQYF
>TRBV2|NA|TRBJ1-1|NA
TGTGCCAGCAGCCTCCATGGATACACTGAAGCTTTCTTT
CASSLHGYTEAFF
>TRBV2|NA|TRBJ2-1|few
TGTGCCAGCGAGGTCTTAGAATACAATGAGCAGTTCTTC
CASEVLEYNEQFF
>TRBV6-2/TRBV6-3|NA|TRBJ1-4|many
TGTGCCAGCAGTTACGGGGGACCATCGGGGGCCGACGAAAAACTGTTTTTT
CASSYGGPSGADEKLFF
>TRBV20-1|NA|TRBJ2-7|NA
TGCAGCGCGGACGGGGACTCCTACGAGCAGTACTTC
CSADGDSYEQYF
>TRBV2|NA|TRBJ2-2|many
TGTGCCACCAGGGGAAACACCGGGGAGCTGTTTTTT
CATRGNTGELFF
>TRBV9|NA|TRBJ2-3|many
TGTGCCAGCAGGGGGTCGAGGAATACGCAGTATTTT
CASRGSRNTQYF
>TRBV4-3|TRBD2|TRBJ2-2|NA
TGCGCCAGCAGCCTCACTAGCGGGTGGAACACCGGGGAGCTGTTTTTT
CASSLTSGWNTGELFF
>TRBV27|NA|TRBJ1-5|NA
TGTGCCAGCAGGTCTGGCAGTCAGCCCCAGCATTTT
CASRSGSQPQHF
>TRBV11-3|TRBD2|TRBJ2-7|many
TGTGCCAGCAGCCCGGGAGGACGCGAGCAGTACTTC
CASSPGGREQYF
>TRBV19|TRBD1|TRBJ2-1|few
TGTGCCAGTAGTCGGGCAGGGGGAAGAAATGAGCAGTTCTTC
CASSRAGGRNEQFF
>TRBV11-1|TRBD1|TRBJ2-6|NA
TGTGCCAGCAGCCCAAGGACAGGAAAAGGCTCTGGGGCCAACGTCCTGACTTTC
CASSPRTGKGSGANVLTF
>TRBV19|TRBD1|TRBJ1-1|many
TGTGCCAGTAACGGACAGGGGGCTATTGGAGAAACTGAAGCTTTCTTT
CASNGQGAIGETEAFF
>TRBV19|NA|TRBJ1-4|NA
TGTGCCAGTAGTATTGGTGGGGTCTCGGAAAAACCGTTTTTT
CASSIGGVSEKPFF
>TRBV5-4|TRBD1|TRBJ1-4|NA
TGTGCCAGCAGCAACCCCCGCGCGGGACAGGGGAATGAAAAACTGATTTTT
CASSNPRAGQGNEKLIF
>TRBV19|NA|TRBJ1-5|few
TGTGCCAGTAGTCCTAATCGGGCCCCTGGGAGCCAGCCCCAGCATTTT
CASSPNRAPGSQPQHF